The rows below give T cell receptor beta chains drawn from one sample of a study of CXCR3-negative and CXCR3-positive naive CD8 T cells. TCRdb re-called the 5' RACE reads; every CDR3 protein appears as one record, without DNA. The repertoire table contains 85,000 to 90,000 distinct CDR3 sequences. Material for sequencing was naive CXCR3+ CD8+ T cells from blood. The receptors derive from a human donor in good health. Some clones in this sample may be carry-over from other donors' samples. The CDR3 runs from the conserved cysteine through the conserved F or W. The order of the fields is J gene, V gene, CDR3 protein.

TRBJ2-2	TRBV20-1	CSALPLGQGVRELFF
TRBJ2-2	TRBV5-6	CASSLGSTGELFF
TRBJ2-2	TRBV7-2	CASSLLSYPVDGNTGELFF
TRBJ2-3	TRBV7-2	CASSFLAGHSTDTQYF
TRBJ2-2	TRBV3-1	CASSQLRLRDRYQGGELFF
TRBJ2-1	TRBV5-8	CASSPTSGGANEQFF
TRBJ2-5	TRBV28	CATKERETQYF
TRBJ2-1	TRBV6-5	CASSYSLAGGEQLF
TRBJ2-2	TRBV7-2	CASSYGANTGELFF
TRBJ2-7	TRBV5-8	CASSFGSYYEQYF
TRBJ2-1	TRBV7-9	CASSPGSGGAHEQFF
TRBJ2-5	TRBV29-1	CSVELAGTVSETQYF
TRBJ2-5	TRBV6-5	CASSYSGSGETQYF
TRBJ1-6	TRBV29-1	CSARQGQNSPLHF
TRBJ2-1	TRBV12-3/TRBV12-4	CASSPREGHHNEQFF
TRBJ2-2	TRBV6-5	CASKKDLTYTGELFF
TRBJ2-2	TRBV5-4	CASSGDYTGELFF
TRBJ2-7	TRBV29-1	CSVEDRVGVDYEEYF
TRBJ2-7	TRBV20-1	CNARVPTHLAASYEQYF
TRBJ2-1	TRBV28	CASSSPSGSSYNEQFF
TRBJ1-4	TRBV12-3/TRBV12-4	CASSLGEKLFF
TRBJ1-5	TRBV5-1	CASSLTGVNQPQHF
TRBJ2-3	TRBV28	CASSFSGRDTQYF
TRBJ2-1	TRBV24-1	CATSDRGNNEQFF
TRBJ2-7	TRBV9	CASSVALGTSPTYEQYF
TRBJ2-7	TRBV7-3	CASSLAQYYEQYF
TRBJ1-5	TRBV27	CASSGGQLSNQPQHF
TRBJ1-2	TRBV29-1	CSVFEGAPGQGADYGYTF
TRBJ1-1	TRBV4-2	CASSPQGETEAFF
TRBJ2-7	TRBV20-1	CSARDILAGVPTEQYF
TRBJ2-3	TRBV24-1	CATSDLWGGSTDTQYF
TRBJ2-1	TRBV28	CASTVSLSSAYNEQFF
TRBJ2-3	TRBV4-1	CASSPGEGTDTQYF
TRBJ2-7	TRBV7-2	CASSSGTGRDSYEQYF
TRBJ2-2	TRBV5-5	CASSKFPGELFF
TRBJ2-1	TRBV28	CASRLLAEVHNEQFF
TRBJ2-2	TRBV5-1	CASSPGLPNTGELFF
TRBJ1-1	TRBV5-1	CASSLIGSIEGAEAFF
TRBJ1-1	TRBV29-1	CSVEGFLLTVGGKNTEAFF
TRBJ1-1	TRBV28	CASSFISGRGDSEAFF
TRBJ2-1	TRBV5-5	CASIPGAAANEQFF
TRBJ2-7	TRBV7-9	CASSLGSWGQPYEQYF
TRBJ1-1	TRBV28	CASSWAENTEAFF
TRBJ2-3	TRBV27	CASSSISLGDTQYF
TRBJ1-2	TRBV7-9	CASSGPLQGGYTF
TRBJ2-7	TRBV4-1	CASSRQADYEQYF
TRBJ2-1	TRBV7-2	CASSDSGRGDNEQFF
TRBJ2-7	TRBV5-1	CASSLQRGDEQYF
TRBJ2-7	TRBV27	CASSNRVSSYEQYF
TRBJ2-1	TRBV6-4	CASSDSAAGSYNEQFF
TRBJ2-3	TRBV2	CASSFEWGAHSATDTQYF
TRBJ2-7	TRBV28	CASSLGQEDYEQYF
TRBJ2-7	TRBV11-2	CASSSKGLAAPYEQYF
TRBJ2-5	TRBV21-1	CASSTMTSGGLRETQYF
TRBJ2-1	TRBV5-1	CASSLVGDSRSSYNEQFF